The 20 T cell receptor beta chains presented below share a single source sample, sequenced in a study of spatial heterogeneity in lung cancer. As to time point: sample taken at primary tumor resection. Frozen PBMC, nontumor lung or tumor provided whole RNA, which was sequenced unsorted. TCRdb reprocessed the 5' RACE reads with MiXCR, giving one entry per CDR3 protein. The profile covers several thousand distinct CDR3 sequences, with approximately 25% appearing a single time and under 30% taken by the ten largest. The starting material was PBMCs, obtained at surgery. Source of these receptors: a female donor with early-stage non-small cell lung cancer.

Points on this clonotype: Being off target in a library aimed at alpha chains, this beta chain has a size of little meaning. The V gene is TRBV7-2, the J gene TRBJ2-1; no firm D call. CDR3 length equals 16 residues. CDR1 and CDR2 from the germline V gene are SGHTA and FQGNSA. Trimming left V 0 bases short and J 8 bases short, with 17 bases between. DNA for the CDR3: TGTGCCAGCAGCTTAGCGGGCGGCACGACCTCGGATGAGCAGTTCTTC. It translates to CASSLAGGTTSDEQFF.

As concerns this clonotype: With the library built for alpha chains, this beta chain is off target and its frequency is not meaningful. The chain joins TRBV6-2 or TRBV6-3 to TRBJ2-1; D is undetermined. This CDR3 has 13 residues. Germline CDR1 and CDR2: MNHEY and SVGEGT. V lost 3 bases to trimming and J lost 8 bases, with 11 bases between them. The CDR3, as DNA: TGTGCCAGCAGTTATGGGCTTTTGGATGAGCAGTTCTTC. This codes for CASSYGLLDEQFF.

In regard to this clonotype: In a library made to pick up alpha chains, this beta chain is a stray read with a size that means little. This sequence joins TRBV10-1 and TRBJ2-7; the match to TRBD1 covers 8 bases. This CDR3 is built from 13 residues. Germline values: CDR1 WNHNN, CDR2 SYGVQD (reference sequence). Germline trimming cut 4 bases from V and 6 bases from J; bases unmatched to any gene: 5. DNA for the CDR3: TGCGCCAGCAGTGCAGGGGGCGTAGGCGAGCAGTACTTC. This gives the protein CASSAGGVGEQYF.

With respect to this clonotype: Being off target in a library aimed at alpha chains, this beta chain has a size of little meaning. The V and J genes are TRBV19 and TRBJ1-1, with D hard to call. Per germline, CDR1 LNHDA and CDR2 SQIVND (reference sequence). Between the trimmed V and J ends, which lost 10 bases and 7 bases, there was a span of 13 bases. The CDR3 covers 11 residues. Here the CDR3 reads CATRLRGEAFF. In DNA, the CDR3 is TGTGCCACCCGGCTCCGGGGTGAAGCTTTCTTT.

This clonotype was observed a handful of times. The library was prepared for alpha chains; this beta chain is a stray read, so its frequency means little. The chain has TRBV6-2 or TRBV6-3 and TRBJ2-1; 13 bases map to TRBD2. The junction had 9 bases not matched to a gene; V was cut back by 5 bases and J by 5 bases. Germline CDR1 reads MNHEY; CDR2 reads SVGEGT. The CDR3 sequence is 17 residues long. CDR3 in amino acids: CASSTYRTSGSHNEQFF. The CDR3 DNA reads as TGTGCCAGCAGTACCTACCGGACTAGCGGGAGCCACAATGAGCAGTTCTTC.

This clonotype was found a few times. Because this beta chain is a stray read in a library intended to capture alpha chains, its abundance should not be given much weight. The V call is TRBV9, the J call TRBJ2-3; TRBD1 might be the D (6 bases). V was clipped by 0 bases and J by 10 bases, with 12 bases between them. This CDR3 is 13 amino acids long. Germline lookup yields CDR1 SGDLS and CDR2 YYNGEE. The CDR3 spells CASSVATQGPQYF. The CDR3 DNA is TGTGCCAGCAGCGTAGCGACACAGGGACCGCAGTATTTT.

This clonotype was found a few times. The size of this beta chain means little, since it is a stray read in a library made for alpha chains. The rearrangement links TRBV3-1 to TRBJ2-1, with 12 bases identical to TRBD2. The V segment lost 4 bases and the J segment 2 bases; nucleotides outside the gene matches: 3. This CDR3 is built from 16 residues. Germline CDR1 reads LGHDT; CDR2 reads YNNKEL (reference sequence). The CDR3 DNA reads as TGTGCCAGCAGCCCTAGGACTAGCGGGACCTACAATGAGCAGTTCTTC. It encodes CASSPRTSGTYNEQFF.

This clonotype was seen more than once but under ten times. This beta chain is a stray read from a library made for alpha chains; its abundance is not meaningful. This rearrangement joins TRBV27 to TRBJ2-2; tentatively, D is TRBD1 (5 bases). Deletions cut 5 bases from V and 5 bases from J, with 21 bases between. This CDR3 spans 17 amino acids. The V gene's germline CDR1 is MNHEY and CDR2 SMNVEV (reference sequence). The CDR3, as DNA: TGTGCCAGCAGTCGAAGACAGAGCCTTACTGGGACCGGGGAGCTGTTTTTT. Translating gives CASSRRQSLTGTGELFF.

As to this clonotype: Since the library was made to target alpha chains, this beta chain is a stray read and its abundance is not meaningful. The rearrangement uses TRBV6-5 and TRBJ1-1; weak D call: TRBD1 (5 bases). Per the germline V gene, CDR1 is MNHEY and CDR2 is SVGAGI. The CDR3 extends over 15 amino acids. V was clipped by 2 bases and J by 3 bases, with 13 bases between them. The CDR3 DNA follows: TGTGCCAGCAGTTACGAACTACGGGGCTACACTGAAGCTTTCTTT. Encoded protein: CASSYELRGYTEAFF.

On this clonotype itself: A read error is possible here, since a much larger clone lies one base away. This beta chain turned up in a library designed for alpha chains; as an off-target read, its abundance says little. The chain uses TRBV4-3 and TRBJ2-5, with 8 bases fitting TRBD2. There are 14 residues in the CDR3. V was clipped by 1 base and J by 7 bases; unmatched bases: 5. Germline V gene sequence: CDR1 LGHNA, CDR2 YSLEER. CDR3 nucleotides: TGCGCCAGCAGCCAAGGAGCGGGAGCGGGGACCCAGTACTTC. This sequence encodes CASSQGAGAGTQYF.

Points on this clonotype: This beta chain turned up in a library designed for alpha chains; as an off-target read, its abundance says little. The J gene is TRBJ2-6, the V gene TRBV28, with D uncertain. The germline V and J ends were trimmed by 7 bases and 1 base, with 11 bases remaining between them. CDR1 MDHEN and CDR2 SYDVKM come from the germline V gene. This CDR3 has 15 amino acids. The CDR3 DNA sequence: TGTGCCAGCACCGCTGCGAGGTCTGGGGCCAACGTCCTGACTTTC. This translates into CASTAARSGANVLTF.

As for this clonotype: A library made for alpha chains picked up this beta chain off target, so its size means little. This chain connects TRBV2 to TRBJ2-1, with D possibly being TRBD1 or TRBD2 (7 bases each). The CDR3 consists of 15 residues. The germline V and J ends were trimmed by 2 bases and 2 bases, with 10 bases remaining between them. The germline V gene encodes CDR1 SNHLY and CDR2 FYNNEI. CDR3 bases: TGTGCCAGCAGTGAACAGGGGGGGACCTACAATGAGCAGTTCTTC. This encodes CASSEQGGTYNEQFF.

By share of the sample, this clonotype is medium-sized. This beta chain is a stray sequence in a library constructed for alpha chains; its clone size is not meaningful. V is TRBV7-8 and J is TRBJ2-7; TRBD1 aligns across 8 bases. In germline, CDR1 is SGHVS, CDR2 FQNEAQ. The CDR3 runs 17 residues. The ends lost 0 bases at V and 0 bases at J; junction bases unmatched: 7. The CDR3 nucleotides read TGTGCCAGCAGCTTAGCGGGATTGGGACAGGTCTCCTACGAGCAGTACTTC. This sequence encodes CASSLAGLGQVSYEQYF.

As concerns this clonotype: Little can be read into the size of this beta chain, an off-target read in a library designed for alpha chains. The genes are TRBV28 and TRBJ2-7; D remains ambiguous. Trimming took off 2 bases at V and 0 bases at J, with 11 bases between the two ends. CDR1 is MDHEN, CDR2 SYDVKM, per germline. The CDR3 contains 15 residues. The CDR3 region has the DNA TGTGCCAGCAGTTTACTCGGGCCTTTCTCCTACGAGCAGTACTTC. Protein product: CASSLLGPFSYEQYF.

In this sample, this clonotype is medium-sized (0.01 to 0.1%). The library was designed around alpha chains, so this beta chain is a stray read whose abundance carries little weight. This chain's CDR3 is CASSPVGVIHEQYF. Written as DNA, the CDR3 is TGTGCCAGCAGCCCGGTAGGGGTAATCCACGAGCAGTACTTC. The V call is TRBV28, the J call TRBJ2-7, with D maybe TRBD1 (5 bases). Germline V gene sequence: CDR1 MDHEN, CDR2 SYDVKM. The V gene lost 6 bases and the J gene lost 5 bases, with 17 bases spanning the gap. The CDR3 is 14 amino acids.

This clonotype was seen more than once but under ten times. Because this beta chain is a stray read in a library intended to capture alpha chains, its abundance should not be given much weight. The genes are TRBV7-2 and TRBJ2-1; D gene uncertain. CDR3 length: 11 amino acids. From germline, CDR1 is SGHTA and CDR2 FQGNSA. V gave up 5 bases and J gave up 9 bases, with 8 bases separating them. In DNA form, the CDR3 reads TGTGCCAGCAGCCCCCGAAGTGAGCAGTTCTTC. It yields the protein CASSPRSEQFF.

Judged by abundance, this clonotype is medium-sized. This beta chain appears as a stray read in a library generated for alpha chains; its size is not informative. The chain employs TRBV19 and TRBJ2-1, with 8 bases lining up with TRBD1. The CDR3 has 13 amino acids. The V and J ends lost 1 base and 15 bases, in that order; junction bases with no gene match: 8. CDR1 is LNHDA and CDR2 is SQIVND in the germline V gene (reference sequence). Here the CDR3 DNA reads TGTGCCAGTAGTATAGGAAACAGGGGGGAGACGTTCTTC. It specifies CASSIGNRGETFF.

A remark on this clonotype: A library made for alpha chains picked up this beta chain off target, so its size means little. J is TRBJ2-1 and V is TRBV28; TRBD1 or TRBD2 may be the D gene (5 bases each). The germline V gene encodes CDR1 MDHEN and CDR2 SYDVKM. The CDR3 has 13 residues. V lost 4 bases, J lost 4 bases, and 8 bases lay in between. In nucleotides, the CDR3 is TGTGCCAGCAGTTCCGGGGCGTACAATGAGCAGTTCTTC. This gives the protein CASSSGAYNEQFF. The full variable domain, in which reference TRBV28 and TRBJ2-1 provide the parts outside the CDR3, is DVKVTQSSRYLVKRTGEKVFLECVQDMDHENMFWYRQDPGLGLRLIYFSYDVKMKEKGDIPEGYSVSREKKERFSLILESASTNQTSMYLCASSSGAYNEQFFGPGTRLTVL.

As for this clonotype: This beta chain is an off-target read within a library intended for alpha chains, so its frequency means little. The chain has TRBV23-1 and TRBJ2-1; a weak D match, TRBD1 (5 bases). TRBV23-1 falls under the ORF class, with uncertain function. The V gene lost 4 bases and the J gene lost 2 bases, with 15 bases spanning the gap. The length of the CDR3 is 16 residues. CDR3 in amino acids: CASSPNRRTAYNEQFF. In nucleotides, the CDR3 is TGCGCCAGCAGTCCTAACAGGCGCACCGCCTACAATGAGCAGTTCTTC.

This clonotype came up once. Being one base from a much bigger clone, this may be a read error. This beta chain was picked up by a library intended for alpha chains and is off target, so its count carries little meaning. The chain combines TRBV20-1 with TRBJ2-1; TRBD2 might be the D (6 bases). This CDR3 has 15 amino acids. V lost 7 bases and J 2 bases, leaving 18 bases between the germline ends. Germline V gene data show CDR1 as DFQATT and CDR2 as SNEGSKA (reference sequence). In nucleotides, the CDR3 is TGCAGTGTCCCGCCAACTAGCAGCCCCTACAATGAGCAGTTCTTC. Encoded protein: CSVPPTSSPYNEQFF.